This T cell receptor (beta chain) was sequenced in a study of shared clonotypes between healthy human individuals. This clone came up a few times. The antigen is not known. Points from the study as a whole: It was expected that sequencing depth would affect clonotype sharing among donors.

Across several immunoSEQ plates, the genomic DNA of each subset was split evenly. Each sorted subset replicate got 200 ng genomic DNA, roughly 27,000 genomes. Clones were read by immunoSEQ multiplex PCR, and TCRdb kept only the in-frame ones, dropping some. In the table there are approximately 2,300,000 clones, around 90% of which are singletons. This CDR3 comprises 14 residues. The V and J ends lost 2 bases and 2 bases respectively, with 8 bases between them. Germline values: CDR1 KGHSH, CDR2 LQKENI. Sequencing was performed on naive CD4+ T cells from PBMCs. Stated subset: CD45RA+ positively selected. The source of this sequence is a young man in good health. Some clones in this sample may be carry-over from other donors' samples. The V call is TRBV18, the J call TRBJ2-3; D is undetermined. CDR3: CASSPGRITDTQYF. Here the CDR3 DNA reads TGTGCCAGCTCACCAGGCAGGATCACAGATACGCAGTATTTT.